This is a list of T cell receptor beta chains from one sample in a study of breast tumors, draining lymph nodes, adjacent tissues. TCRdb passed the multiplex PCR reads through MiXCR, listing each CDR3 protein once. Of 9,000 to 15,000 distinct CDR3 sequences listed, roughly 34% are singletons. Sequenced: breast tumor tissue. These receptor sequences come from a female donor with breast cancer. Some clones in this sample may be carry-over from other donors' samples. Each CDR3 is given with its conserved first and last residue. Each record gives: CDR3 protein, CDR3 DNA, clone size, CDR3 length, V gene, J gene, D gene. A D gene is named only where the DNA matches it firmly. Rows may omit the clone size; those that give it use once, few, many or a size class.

CDR3: CASSAGSRQPRHF
DNA: TGTGCCAGCAGCGCAGGGTCAAGGCAGCCCCGGCATTTT
size: NA
length: 13
V: TRBV2
J: TRBJ1-5
D: NA

CDR3: CSVILWGSGRLITGELFF
DNA: TGCAGCGTTATTCTTTGGGGTAGCGGGAGACTTATCACCGGGGAGCTGTTTTTT
size: NA
length: 18
V: TRBV29-1
J: TRBJ2-2
D: TRBD2

CDR3: CSAPRGTSGTDEQYF
DNA: TGCAGTGCTCCAAGGGGGACTAGCGGGACGGATGAGCAGTACTTC
size: many
length: 15
V: TRBV20-1
J: TRBJ2-7
D: TRBD2

CDR3: CAWSPGLAGEEQYF
DNA: TGTGCCTGGAGTCCGGGACTAGCGGGAGAAGAGCAGTACTTC
size: many
length: 14
V: TRBV30
J: TRBJ2-7
D: TRBD2

CDR3: CASSLGGGYTEAFF
DNA: TGCGCCAGCAGCTTGGGTGGGGGCTACACTGAAGCTTTCTTT
size: many
length: 14
V: TRBV5-1
J: TRBJ1-1
D: NA

CDR3: CASTFGRGANNSPLHF
DNA: TGTGCCAGCACCTTCGGGCGAGGGGCGAATAATTCACCCCTCCACTTT
size: medium-sized
length: 16
V: TRBV7-9
J: TRBJ1-6
D: NA

CDR3: CASSQFGGSSYEQYF
DNA: TGCGCCAGCAGCCAATTTGGAGGGAGCTCCTACGAGCAGTACTTC
size: medium-sized
length: 15
V: TRBV4-1
J: TRBJ2-7
D: NA

CDR3: CASSKGTGGLVRGYTF
DNA: TGTGCCAGTAGTAAAGGGACAGGGGGTTTGGTGCGTGGCTACACCTTC
size: many
length: 16
V: TRBV19
J: TRBJ1-2
D: TRBD1

CDR3: CSELPSGTDTQYF
DNA: TGCAGTGAACTCCCGTCGGGCACAGATACGCAGTATTTT
size: NA
length: 13
V: TRBV20-1
J: TRBJ2-3
D: NA

CDR3: CSPRREGSYEQYF
DNA: TGCAGTCCTCGGAGGGAGGGCTCCTACGAGCAGTACTTC
size: medium-sized
length: 13
V: TRBV20-1
J: TRBJ2-7
D: TRBD2

CDR3: CASSIYGVGDYNEQFF
DNA: TGTGCCAGTAGTATATATGGCGTAGGCGACTACAATGAGCAGTTCTTC
size: many
length: 16
V: TRBV19
J: TRBJ2-1
D: NA

CDR3: CATEGGLSNQPQHF
DNA: TGTGCCACAGAGGGGGGTCTGAGCAATCAGCCCCAGCATTTT
size: many
length: 14
V: TRBV19
J: TRBJ1-5
D: NA

CDR3: CAWSVWEELFF
DNA: TGTGCCTGGAGTGTATGGGAGGAACTGTTTTTT
size: many
length: 11
V: TRBV30
J: TRBJ1-4
D: NA

CDR3: CASSESRAASGATDTQYF
DNA: TGCGCCAGCAGTGAGTCTAGAGCGGCTAGCGGGGCCACAGATACGCAGTATTTT
size: many
length: 18
V: TRBV10-1
J: TRBJ2-3
D: TRBD2

CDR3: CASSSGADMNTEAFF
DNA: TGTGCCAGCAGCTCCGGCGCGGACATGAACACTGAAGCTTTCTTT
size: NA
length: 15
V: TRBV7-6
J: TRBJ1-1
D: NA

CDR3: CSARTGTSYEQYF
DNA: TGCAGCGCTCGGACAGGGACCTCCTACGAGCAGTACTTC
size: medium-sized
length: 13
V: TRBV29-1
J: TRBJ2-7
D: TRBD1

CDR3: CASSPTQGAGDTQYF
DNA: TGTGCCAGCAGTCCTACGCAGGGGGCGGGAGATACGCAGTATTTT
size: many
length: 15
V: TRBV12-3/TRBV12-4
J: TRBJ2-3
D: TRBD1